This T cell receptor (beta chain) was observed in a study of sequential checkpoint blockade in melanoma (dated 2019 in TCRdb). About the study as a whole: In a 1:1 randomization, patients received either first-line nivolumab then ipilimumab (arm A) or ipilimumab then nivolumab (arm B). Both trial sequences were followed by maintenance nivolumab. What the research found in general, with its limitations: Validation of the response-prediction model combining TCR metrics and mutation burden is needed in larger, independent patient cohorts.

The treatment or condition label on this specimen signifies: randomized to nivolumab then ipilimumab (arm A) or the reverse (arm B). None of the patients in the trial had previously been given DNA-damaging chemotherapy. Thawed PBMCs were sorted on a FACS Aria II flow cytometer to isolate live CD3+CD8+ cells negative for CD19 and CD56. The samples were obtained from melanoma patients enrolled in CheckMate 064, an open-label, randomized phase II trial testing sequential checkpoint blockade. Peripheral blood mononuclear cells were collected by leukapheresis, purified using Ficoll-Paque, and frozen in human serum containing roughly 10% DMSO. Purity of sorted blood CD3+CD8+ cells was verified at >98% immediately after sorting, followed by DNA extraction. TCRbeta CDR3 regions were immunosequenced from genomic DNA with the immunoSEQ Assay. Genomic DNA was amplified by bias-controlled multiplex PCR before high-throughput sequencing. The study's own analysis went as follows. To quantify the absolute abundance of each unique TCRbeta CDR3 region, the sequences were collapsed and filtered. Clonality, defined as 1 minus Pielou's evenness, was calculated using only productive rearrangements. A previously published method was used to identify clones with significantly greater frequencies in on-treatment samples than in baseline samples. The clones in this table, taken by TCRdb from immuneACCESS, are in-frame only. Not every clone is retained; where verified, under half of the shortfall comes from an unresolved V gene, and the cause of the rest is unknown. That table is the source of V, J and clone size, and D and trimming were worked out from the DNA. In all, the sample holds about 27,000 clones, and roughly 80% of those were seen once. The top ten clonotypes cover 13% of the sample.

To note about this clone: It has no known antigen specificity. Qualities for individual bases were not recorded, and no much larger clone is one base off.

The CDR3 numbers 13 residues from cysteine through phenylalanine. The read is trimmed to its CDR3 DNA, 39 bases read in frame from base 1. The V and J ends are trimmed by 0 bases and 8 bases, leaving 11 bases between them. According to the germline V gene (reference sequence), CDR1 reads SGHNT and CDR2 reads YYREEE. Material: CD8+ T cells sorted from blood (inferred from file names), obtained from a patient given nivolumab and ipilimumab in sequence. The V gene is TRBV5-4 and the J gene is TRBJ1-1; the D region possibly corresponds to TRBD1 (6 bases align). This TCR was sampled from a human donor with melanoma. The nucleotide sequence reads as follows: TGTGCCAGCAGCTTGGGGTGGACAGAAGAAGCTTTCTTT. Its product reads: CASSLGWTEEAFF. Joined to the reference TRBV5-4 and TRBJ1-1 proteins, this CDR3 gives the full variable domain: ETGVTQSPTHLIKTRGQQVTLRCSSQSGHNTVSWYQQALGQGPQFIFQYYREEENGRGNFPPRFSGLQFPNYSSELNVNALELDDSALYLCASSLGWTEEAFFGQGTRLTVV.